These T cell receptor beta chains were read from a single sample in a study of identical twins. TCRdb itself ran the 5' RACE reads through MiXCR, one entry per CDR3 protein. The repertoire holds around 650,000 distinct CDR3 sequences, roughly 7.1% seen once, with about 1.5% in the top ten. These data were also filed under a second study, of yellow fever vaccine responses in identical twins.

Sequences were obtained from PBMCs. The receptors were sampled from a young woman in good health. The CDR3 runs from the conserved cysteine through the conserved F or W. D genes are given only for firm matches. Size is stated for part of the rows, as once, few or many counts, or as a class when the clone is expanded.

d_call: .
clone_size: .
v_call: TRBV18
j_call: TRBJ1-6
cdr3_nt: TGTGCCAGCTCACGTCCAGGAGATAATTCACCCCTCCACTTT
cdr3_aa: CASSRPGDNSPLHF

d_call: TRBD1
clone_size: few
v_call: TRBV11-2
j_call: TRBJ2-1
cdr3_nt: TGTGCCAGCAGCTTAGGACAGGGGGCGCGATCCTACAATGAGCAGTTCTTC
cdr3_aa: CASSLGQGARSYNEQFF

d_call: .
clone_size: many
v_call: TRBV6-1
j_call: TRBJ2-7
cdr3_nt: TGTGCCAGCAGGGGGGACCGGGACCCACCCTACGAGCAGTACTTC
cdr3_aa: CASRGDRDPPYEQYF

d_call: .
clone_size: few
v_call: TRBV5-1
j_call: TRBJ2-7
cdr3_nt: TGCGCCAGCAGCTTGATTTCAGGGATCTACGAGCAGTACTTC
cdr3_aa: CASSLISGIYEQYF

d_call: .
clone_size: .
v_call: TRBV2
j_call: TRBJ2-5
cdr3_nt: TGTGCCAGCAGTGGTGAAGTCCAAGAGACCCAGTACTTC
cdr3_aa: CASSGEVQETQYF

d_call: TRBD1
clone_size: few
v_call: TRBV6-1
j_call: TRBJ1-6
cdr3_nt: TGTGCCAGCGCTCTACAGGGGAGCTCCTATAATTCACCCCTCCACTTT
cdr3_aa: CASALQGSSYNSPLHF

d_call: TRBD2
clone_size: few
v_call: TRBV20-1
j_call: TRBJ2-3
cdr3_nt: TGCAGTGCTCGCGGACTAGCGGGCACAGATACGCAGTATTTT
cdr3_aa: CSARGLAGTDTQYF

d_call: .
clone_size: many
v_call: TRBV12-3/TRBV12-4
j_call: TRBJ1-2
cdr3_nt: TGTGCCAGCAGTTTGGGACAAGTAACGTATGGCTACACCTTC
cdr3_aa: CASSLGQVTYGYTF

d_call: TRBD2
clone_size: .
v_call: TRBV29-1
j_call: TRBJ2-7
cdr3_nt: TGCAGCGTTGAGAGGCGGGAGGGCTTAGTAGGGTACGAGCAGTACTTC
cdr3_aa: CSVERREGLVGYEQYF

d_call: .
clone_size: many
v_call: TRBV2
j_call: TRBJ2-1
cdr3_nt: TGTGCCAGCATCCTCGGAACTGAGCAGTTCTTC
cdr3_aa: CASILGTEQFF